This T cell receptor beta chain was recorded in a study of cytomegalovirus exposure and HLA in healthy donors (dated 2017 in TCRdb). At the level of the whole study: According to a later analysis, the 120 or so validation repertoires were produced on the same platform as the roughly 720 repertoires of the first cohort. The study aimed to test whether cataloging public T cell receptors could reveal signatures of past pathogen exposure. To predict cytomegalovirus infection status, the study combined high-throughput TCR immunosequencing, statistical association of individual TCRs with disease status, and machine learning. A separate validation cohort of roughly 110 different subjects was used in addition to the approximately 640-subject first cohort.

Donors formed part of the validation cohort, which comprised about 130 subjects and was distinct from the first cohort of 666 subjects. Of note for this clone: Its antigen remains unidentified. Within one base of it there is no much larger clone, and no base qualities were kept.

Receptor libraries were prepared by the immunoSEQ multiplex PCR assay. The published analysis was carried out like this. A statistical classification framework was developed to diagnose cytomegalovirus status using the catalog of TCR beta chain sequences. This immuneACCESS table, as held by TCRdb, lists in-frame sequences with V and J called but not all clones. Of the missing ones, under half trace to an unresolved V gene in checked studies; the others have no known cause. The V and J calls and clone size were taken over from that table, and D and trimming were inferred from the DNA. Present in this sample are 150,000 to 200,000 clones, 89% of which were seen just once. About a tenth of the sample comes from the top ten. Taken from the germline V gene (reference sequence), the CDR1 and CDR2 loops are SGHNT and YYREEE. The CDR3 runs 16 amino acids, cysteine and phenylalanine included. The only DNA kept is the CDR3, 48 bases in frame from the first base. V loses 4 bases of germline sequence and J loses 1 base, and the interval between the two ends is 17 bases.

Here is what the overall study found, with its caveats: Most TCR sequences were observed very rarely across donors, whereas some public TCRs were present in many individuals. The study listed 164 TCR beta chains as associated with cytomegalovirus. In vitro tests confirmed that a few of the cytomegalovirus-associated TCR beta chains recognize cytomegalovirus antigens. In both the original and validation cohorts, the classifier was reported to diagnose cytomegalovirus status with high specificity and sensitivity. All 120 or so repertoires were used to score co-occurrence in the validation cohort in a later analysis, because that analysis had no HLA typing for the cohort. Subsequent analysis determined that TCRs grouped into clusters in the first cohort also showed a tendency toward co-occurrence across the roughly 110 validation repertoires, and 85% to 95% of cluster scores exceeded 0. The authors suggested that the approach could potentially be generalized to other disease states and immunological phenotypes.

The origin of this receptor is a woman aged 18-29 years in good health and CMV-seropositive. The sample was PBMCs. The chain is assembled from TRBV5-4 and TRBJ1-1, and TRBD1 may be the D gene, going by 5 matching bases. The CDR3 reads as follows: CASSRTAGRTNTEAFF. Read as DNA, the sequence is TGTGCCAGCAGCCGCACCGCGGGACGTACGAACACTGAAGCTTTCTTT.